This is a list of T cell receptor beta chains from one sample in a study of blood T cell repertoires in COVID-19. Generated by immunoSEQ multiplex PCR, the TCRdb table keeps only in-frame clones and is missing some. The sample shows around 250,000 clones, over 80% of them seen only once. Input material: PBMCs or T cells enriched from blood (not recorded which). The source of these receptors is a human donor in a cohort exposed to, infected with or recovered from COVID-19 (not recorded which). The donor label of this sample is uncertain. The CDR3 runs from the conserved cysteine through the conserved F or W. Fields, in order: D gene, V gene, J gene, clone size, CDR3 protein, CDR3 DNA. The D gene is left open where the match is weak. Expanded clones get a size class; other rows say once, few or many, or leave the size out.

d_call: -; v_call: TRBV7-8; j_call: TRBJ2-2; clone_size: few; cdr3_aa: CASSTISAGELFF; cdr3_nt: TGTGCCAGCAGCACCATAAGCGCCGGGGAGCTGTTTTTT
d_call: -; v_call: TRBV10-3; j_call: TRBJ2-2; clone_size: once; cdr3_aa: CAISEHSGTGELFF; cdr3_nt: TGTGCCATCAGTGAGCACAGCGGCACCGGGGAGCTGTTTTTT
d_call: TRBD1; v_call: TRBV2; j_call: TRBJ1-1; clone_size: -; cdr3_aa: CASSRGEGEAFF; cdr3_nt: TGTGCCAGCAGCAGGGGGGAAGGTGAAGCTTTCTTT
d_call: -; v_call: TRBV24-1; j_call: TRBJ2-3; clone_size: once; cdr3_aa: CATSDPLPQGTSTDTQYF; cdr3_nt: TGTGCCACCAGTGACCCGCTTCCACAGGGAACTAGCACAGATACGCAGTATTTT
d_call: -; v_call: TRBV18; j_call: TRBJ2-2; clone_size: -; cdr3_aa: CASSSETFFTGELFF; cdr3_nt: TGTGCCAGCTCAAGCGAGACTTTTTTCACCGGGGAGCTGTTTTTT
d_call: -; v_call: TRBV19; j_call: TRBJ1-2; clone_size: -; cdr3_aa: CASTPQGELNYGYTF; cdr3_nt: TGTGCCAGTACCCCTCAGGGTGAACTTAACTATGGCTACACCTTC
d_call: TRBD1; v_call: TRBV7-2; j_call: TRBJ1-3; clone_size: -; cdr3_aa: CASSLAGTGVYGNTIYF; cdr3_nt: TGTGCCAGCAGCTTAGCGGGGACAGGGGTCTACGGAAACACCATATATTTT
d_call: -; v_call: TRBV6-1; j_call: TRBJ1-1; clone_size: -; cdr3_aa: CASSESNTEAFF; cdr3_nt: TGTGCCAGCAGTGAATCTAACACTGAAGCTTTCTTT
d_call: -; v_call: TRBV6-1; j_call: TRBJ2-7; clone_size: -; cdr3_aa: CASSEKLRGEQYF; cdr3_nt: TGTGCCAGCAGTGAAAAACTCCGAGGGGAGCAGTACTTC
d_call: TRBD2; v_call: TRBV4-1; j_call: TRBJ2-7; clone_size: few; cdr3_aa: CASRGLAGKNSYEQYF; cdr3_nt: TGCGCCAGCAGGGGGCTAGCGGGGAAAAACTCCTACGAGCAGTACTTC
d_call: -; v_call: TRBV12-3/TRBV12-4; j_call: TRBJ1-4; clone_size: -; cdr3_aa: CASGTTQGEKLFF; cdr3_nt: TGTGCCAGCGGAACGACTCAGGGGGAAAAACTGTTTTTT
d_call: TRBD2; v_call: TRBV18; j_call: TRBJ2-7; clone_size: -; cdr3_aa: CASSPTGGTASYEQYF; cdr3_nt: TGTGCCAGCTCACCTACGGGAGGGACGGCGTCCTACGAGCAGTACTTC
d_call: -; v_call: TRBV30; j_call: TRBJ1-3; clone_size: -; cdr3_aa: CAWSVSLSGNTIYF; cdr3_nt: TGTGCCTGGAGTGTAAGCTTATCTGGAAACACCATATATTTT
d_call: TRBD1; v_call: TRBV5-1; j_call: TRBJ1-4; clone_size: -; cdr3_aa: CASSMEAAGGEKLFF; cdr3_nt: TGCGCCAGCAGTATGGAGGCGGCAGGGGGGGAAAAACTGTTTTTT
d_call: -; v_call: TRBV27; j_call: TRBJ2-7; clone_size: -; cdr3_aa: CASSTADSYEQYF; cdr3_nt: TGTGCCAGCAGTACCGCGGACAGCTACGAGCAGTACTTC
d_call: TRBD1; v_call: TRBV12-3/TRBV12-4; j_call: TRBJ1-4; clone_size: -; cdr3_aa: CASSGQGAEKLFF; cdr3_nt: TGTGCCAGCAGTGGACAGGGGGCGGAAAAACTGTTTTTT
d_call: -; v_call: TRBV3-1/TRBV3-2; j_call: TRBJ1-4; clone_size: -; cdr3_aa: CASRQPGSPNEKLFF; cdr3_nt: TGTGCCAGCAGACAACCGGGTTCCCCTAATGAAAAACTGTTTTTT
d_call: -; v_call: TRBV7-2; j_call: TRBJ1-1; clone_size: once; cdr3_aa: CASSPWGVMNTEAFF; cdr3_nt: TGTGCCAGCAGTCCGTGGGGAGTGATGAACACTGAAGCTTTCTTT
d_call: TRBD2; v_call: TRBV19; j_call: TRBJ2-1; clone_size: -; cdr3_aa: CASSALARASGWEQFF; cdr3_nt: TGTGCCAGTAGTGCCCTGGCTAGGGCTAGCGGGTGGGAGCAGTTCTTC
d_call: TRBD1; v_call: TRBV24-1; j_call: TRBJ1-2; clone_size: once; cdr3_aa: CATSDSRKTGNYGYTF; cdr3_nt: TGTGCCACCAGTGATTCCCGGAAGACAGGGAACTATGGCTACACCTTC
d_call: TRBD1; v_call: TRBV30; j_call: TRBJ1-5; clone_size: -; cdr3_aa: CAWGGQGVQPQHF; cdr3_nt: TGTGCCTGGGGGGGACAGGGGGTTCAGCCCCAGCATTTT
d_call: TRBD1; v_call: TRBV9; j_call: TRBJ2-7; clone_size: once; cdr3_aa: CASSTGGTGVLGEQYF; cdr3_nt: TGTGCCAGCAGCACAGGGGGGACAGGGGTGTTAGGCGAGCAGTACTTC
d_call: TRBD1; v_call: TRBV10-3; j_call: TRBJ1-2; clone_size: -; cdr3_aa: CAISLGTVYGYTF; cdr3_nt: TGTGCCATCAGCCTAGGGACAGTTTATGGCTACACCTTC
d_call: -; v_call: TRBV7-8; j_call: TRBJ1-1; clone_size: -; cdr3_aa: CASSREARTEAFF; cdr3_nt: TGTGCCAGCAGCCGGGAGGCAAGGACTGAAGCTTTCTTT
d_call: -; v_call: TRBV27; j_call: TRBJ2-7; clone_size: -; cdr3_aa: CASSSGSYEQYF; cdr3_nt: TGTGCCAGCAGTTCCGGCTCCTACGAGCAGTACTTC
d_call: TRBD2; v_call: TRBV3-1/TRBV3-2; j_call: TRBJ2-3; clone_size: -; cdr3_aa: CASALGRARGADTQYF; cdr3_nt: TGTGCCAGCGCCCTCGGGCGGGCTCGGGGGGCAGATACGCAGTATTTT
d_call: TRBD1; v_call: TRBV4-2; j_call: TRBJ1-2; clone_size: -; cdr3_aa: CASSHLLGQGIGYGYTF; cdr3_nt: TGTGCCAGCAGCCACTTATTGGGACAGGGAATAGGCTATGGCTACACCTTC
d_call: TRBD1; v_call: TRBV29-1; j_call: TRBJ1-1; clone_size: -; cdr3_aa: CSVGDRSNTEAFF; cdr3_nt: TGCAGCGTGGGGGACAGATCGAACACTGAAGCTTTCTTT
d_call: TRBD2; v_call: TRBV10-3; j_call: TRBJ2-3; clone_size: once; cdr3_aa: CAISESSGAGQEDTQYF; cdr3_nt: TGTGCCATCAGTGAGTCGAGCGGGGCGGGCCAGGAGGATACGCAGTATTTT
d_call: TRBD1; v_call: TRBV5-1; j_call: TRBJ2-1; clone_size: -; cdr3_aa: CASSEGDRWLNEQFF; cdr3_nt: TGCGCCAGCAGCGAGGGGGACAGGTGGCTGAATGAGCAGTTCTTC
d_call: TRBD1; v_call: TRBV27; j_call: TRBJ1-4; clone_size: -; cdr3_aa: CASSYGTGVGKLFF; cdr3_nt: TGTGCCAGCAGTTACGGGACAGGGGTTGGGAAACTGTTTTTT
d_call: TRBD1; v_call: TRBV30; j_call: TRBJ1-1; clone_size: -; cdr3_aa: CAGNRGIAEAFF; cdr3_nt: TGTGCCGGGAACAGGGGAATAGCTGAAGCTTTCTTT
d_call: -; v_call: TRBV7-9; j_call: TRBJ2-5; clone_size: once; cdr3_aa: CASSFGVRETQYF; cdr3_nt: TGTGCCAGCAGCTTCGGAGTACGGGAGACCCAGTACTTC
d_call: -; v_call: TRBV5-1; j_call: TRBJ2-5; clone_size: -; cdr3_aa: CASSLTRADQYF; cdr3_nt: TGCGCCAGCAGCTTGACGAGAGCGGACCAGTACTTC